This TCR beta chain appears in the sequencing data of a study of blood T cell repertoires in COVID-19. The table came from immunoSEQ multiplex PCR; TCRdb's copy has only in-frame clones and leaves some out. The sample yields roughly 150,000 clones, roughly 85% seen once. Germline CDR1 reads SSHAT; CDR2 reads FNYEAQ (reference sequence). This CDR3 region has 14 residues. Of note for this clone: An end of the junction does not agree with germline; a read error may underlie this.

The sequenced material came from peripheral blood. V gene TRBV7-7 combines with J gene TRBJ2-5; 7 positions match TRBD1. The TCR comes from a woman of 80 years or more with acute or convalescent COVID-19. In nucleotides, the CDR3 is TGTGCTAGCAGCCGGACAGGACATCAAGAGACCCAGTACTTC. It codes for CASSRTGHQETQYF.